This T cell receptor (beta chain) was sequenced in a study of OX40 agonist ivuxolimab in advanced cancers. About the study: With a range of roughly 23 to 90, age averaged approximately 60 years, and 65% to 90% were male. Notes on the study in general: Averaged across samples, CD8+ T cells carried more expanded clones than CD4+ did.

Concerning this clone itself: Its antigen remains unidentified.

The CDR3 sequence is 13 residues long. Germline values: CDR1 SGHTA, CDR2 FQGTGA. Germline trimming cut 3 bases from V and 8 bases from J; bases unmatched to any gene: 6. Autoimmune disease history or systemic immunosuppression led to patients being barred. Sampled blood was obtained at baseline, cycle 4 day 1, and cycle 7 day 1. Sequencing was performed with immunoSEQ multiplex PCR; in TCRdb, only in-frame clones are kept and a portion is missing. The table records 50,000 to 80,000 clones, 91% of them present only once. The input for sequencing was CD4+ or CD8+ T cells sorted from blood, taken in a trial of the OX40 agonist ivuxolimab. The J gene is TRBJ1-2, the V gene TRBV7-3, with 7 nucleotides matching TRBD1. The sequence was collected from an adult with an advanced solid tumor such as melanoma, head and neck, liver or kidney cancer. The CDR3 is CASSFQGVRGYTF. The CDR3 coding sequence is TGTGCCAGCAGCTTCCAGGGGGTTAGGGGCTACACCTTC.